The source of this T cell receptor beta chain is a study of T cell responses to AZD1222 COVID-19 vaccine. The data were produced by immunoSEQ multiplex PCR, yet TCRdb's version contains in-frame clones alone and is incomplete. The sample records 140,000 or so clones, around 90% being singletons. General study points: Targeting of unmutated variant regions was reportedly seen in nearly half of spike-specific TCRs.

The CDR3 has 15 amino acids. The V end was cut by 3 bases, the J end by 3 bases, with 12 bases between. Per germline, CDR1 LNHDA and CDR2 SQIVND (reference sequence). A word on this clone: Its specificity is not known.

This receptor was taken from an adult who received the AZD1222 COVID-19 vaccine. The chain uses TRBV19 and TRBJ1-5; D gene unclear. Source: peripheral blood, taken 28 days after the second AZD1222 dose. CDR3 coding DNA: TGTGCCAGTAGTATTGAAGGACCGCTCAATCAGCCCCAGCATTTT. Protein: CASSIEGPLNQPQHF.